A selection of T cell receptor beta chains follows, all from one sample in a study of OX40 agonist ivuxolimab in advanced cancers. This table comes from immunoSEQ multiplex PCR, and its TCRdb copy is limited to in-frame clones, with some not included. Of under 45,000 clones listed, 70% to 90% are singletons. Here the sequenced sample was CD4+ or CD8+ T cells sorted from blood, taken in a trial of the OX40 agonist ivuxolimab. These receptors all come from an adult with an advanced solid tumor such as melanoma, head and neck, liver or kidney cancer. CDR3s include the opening cysteine and the closing phenylalanine or tryptophan. The order of the fields is J gene, V gene, D gene, clone size, CDR3 protein, CDR3 DNA. The D gene is left open where the match is weak. Clone size is shown for a subset of rows, as once, few, many or a class of expanded clone.

>TRBJ2-7|TRBV19|TRBD2|-
CASSILAGATYEQYF
TGTGCCAGTAGTATACTAGCGGGAGCTACCTACGAGCAGTACTTC
>TRBJ1-1|TRBV29-1|-|once
CSVVGGPVEAFF
TGCAGCGTTGTGGGGGGACCCGTTGAAGCTTTCTTT
>TRBJ1-1|TRBV19|-|-
CASSTPRSQYLAFF
TGTGCCAGTAGTACCCCTCGCAGCCAATACTTAGCTTTCTTT
>TRBJ2-5|TRBV19|-|-
CASSLGDKETQYF
TGTGCCAGTAGTCTGGGGGACAAAGAGACCCAGTACTTC
>TRBJ1-5|TRBV18|-|-
CASSPYGQGNQPQHF
TGTGCCAGCTCACCCTACGGGCAGGGGAATCAGCCCCAGCATTTT
>TRBJ2-4|TRBV5-4|TRBD2|-
CASSLLAGKNIQYF
TGTGCCAGCAGCTTGCTAGCGGGTAAAAACATTCAGTACTTC
>TRBJ1-4|TRBV15|-|-
CATSRDFNSLDEKLFF
TGTGCCACCAGCAGAGATTTCAACAGTCTCGATGAAAAACTGTTTTTT
>TRBJ1-1|TRBV6-5|-|few
CASSYSSRGTEAFF
TGTGCCAGCAGTTACTCGTCGAGGGGCACTGAAGCTTTCTTT
>TRBJ1-1|TRBV5-1|-|-
CASSLALGGATEAFF
TGCGCCAGCAGCTTGGCCCTAGGTGGGGCCACTGAAGCTTTCTTT
>TRBJ2-1|TRBV2|-|-
CASVIAVYNEQFF
TGTGCCAGCGTCATAGCGGTATACAATGAGCAGTTCTTC
>TRBJ1-6|TRBV11-2|-|-
CASRYGQKPLHF
TGTGCCAGCAGATACGGACAAAAGCCCCTCCACTTT
>TRBJ2-1|TRBV7-7|-|once
CASSFLAGPDNEQFF
TGTGCCAGCAGCTTTTTGGCGGGACCCGACAATGAGCAGTTCTTC
>TRBJ2-2|TRBV4-1|-|-
CASSQAGHGGYTGELFF
TGCGCCAGCAGCCAAGCGGGACACGGCGGTTACACCGGGGAGCTGTTTTTT
>TRBJ1-2|TRBV29-1|-|-
CSVSRGSEGYGYTF
TGCAGCGTCTCCAGGGGCAGCGAGGGGTATGGCTACACCTTC
>TRBJ2-5|TRBV11-3|TRBD1|-
CASSLAGQGAWETQYF
TGTGCCAGCAGCTTAGCCGGGCAGGGGGCATGGGAGACCCAGTACTTC
>TRBJ1-1|TRBV7-9|-|few
CASSFLNTEAFF
TGTGCCAGCAGCTTTCTGAACACTGAAGCTTTCTTT
>TRBJ1-2|TRBV2|-|-
CASSGGQAYGYTF
TGTGCCAGCAGTGGGGGGCAGGCCTATGGCTACACCTTC
>TRBJ1-3|TRBV9|-|-
CASSVDMGVTIYF
TGTGCCAGCAGCGTAGATATGGGGGTAACTATATATTTT
>TRBJ1-1|TRBV4-1|TRBD1|once
CASSQGPDRVNTEAFF
TGCGCCAGCAGCCAAGGACCGGACAGGGTGAACACTGAAGCTTTCTTT
>TRBJ2-7|TRBV7-7|TRBD1|-
CASSPGGPTYEQYF
TGTGCCAGCAGCCCAGGGGGACCTACCTACGAGCAGTACTTC
>TRBJ2-2|TRBV10-3|-|-
CAIKEGGGGELFF
TGTGCCATCAAAGAGGGAGGTGGCGGGGAGCTGTTTTTT
>TRBJ2-7|TRBV7-9|-|-
CASSLDQLSYEQYF
TGTGCCAGCAGCTTAGACCAGCTCTCCTACGAGCAGTACTTC
>TRBJ2-1|TRBV18|TRBD2|-
CASSQSLAGVDEQFF
TGTGCCAGCTCACAATCACTAGCGGGAGTGGATGAGCAGTTCTTC
>TRBJ1-2|TRBV5-4|-|once
CASSREGRVGYGYTF
TGTGCCAGCAGCCGCGAGGGCAGGGTGGGCTATGGCTACACCTTC
>TRBJ2-1|TRBV5-1|TRBD1|-
CASTASPQGLYNEQFF
TGCGCCAGCACTGCGTCTCCACAGGGGCTTTACAATGAGCAGTTCTTC
>TRBJ2-4|TRBV10-3|-|-
CAISAGDIQYF
TGTGCCATCAGTGCCGGGGACATTCAGTACTTC
>TRBJ1-1|TRBV7-2|-|few
CASSFGRPTEAFF
TGTGCCAGCAGCTTTGGACGGCCGACTGAAGCTTTCTTT
>TRBJ1-5|TRBV19|-|-
CASSIWAKGQPQHF
TGTGCCAGTAGTATTTGGGCGAAGGGTCAGCCCCAGCATTTT
>TRBJ1-1|TRBV30|-|-
CAWSDHIQGTGMNTEAFF
TGTGCCTGGAGTGACCACATACAGGGAACGGGGATGAACACTGAAGCTTTCTTT
>TRBJ2-3|TRBV30|-|-
CAWSYLDTQYF
TGTGCCTGGAGTTATTTAGATACGCAGTATTTT
>TRBJ2-1|TRBV27|TRBD2|-
CASSLSWTSYNEQFF
TGTGCCAGCAGTTTATCTTGGACTAGCTACAATGAGCAGTTCTTC
>TRBJ2-7|TRBV27|-|-
CASSLLGPLSYEQYF
TGTGCCAGCAGTTTACTGGGGCCCCTCTCCTACGAGCAGTACTTC
>TRBJ2-1|TRBV5-4|TRBD2|once
CASSPGTSGRFNEQFF
TGTGCCAGCAGCCCGGGGACTAGCGGGAGATTCAATGAGCAGTTCTTC
>TRBJ2-2|TRBV5-4|TRBD1|-
CASSLGQDTGELFF
TGTGCCAGCAGCTTAGGACAGGACACCGGGGAGCTGTTTTTT
>TRBJ1-2|TRBV4-1|-|-
CASSQVSRPAFYGYTF
TGCGCCAGCAGCCAAGTTAGCCGGCCAGCCTTCTATGGCTACACCTTC
>TRBJ1-2|TRBV14|-|-
CASSPANYGYTF
TGTGCCAGCAGCCCAGCTAACTATGGCTACACCTTC
>TRBJ2-3|TRBV9|-|-
CASSAYTDTQYF
TGTGCCAGCAGCGCATACACAGATACGCAGTATTTT
>TRBJ1-2|TRBV4-2|-|-
CASSQVNEGNYGYTF
TGTGCCAGCAGCCAAGTTAACGAGGGGAACTATGGCTACACCTTC
>TRBJ1-5|TRBV29-1|-|-
CSVGSGDQPQHF
TGCAGCGTTGGTTCCGGCGATCAGCCCCAGCATTTT
>TRBJ2-1|TRBV4-3|-|-
CASSQTYGEQFF
TGCGCCAGCAGCCAAACTTACGGTGAGCAGTTCTTC
>TRBJ2-1|TRBV5-4|TRBD2|few
CASSLGLAAYNEQFF
TGTGCCAGCAGCTTGGGACTAGCGGCCTACAATGAGCAGTTCTTC
>TRBJ2-7|TRBV18|TRBD1|-
CASSPSRTGSSYEQYF
TGTGCCAGCTCACCATCTCGGACAGGGAGCTCCTACGAGCAGTACTTC
>TRBJ1-4|TRBV6-6|-|-
CASSYYGRLFF
TGTGCCAGCAGTTACTACGGGAGACTGTTTTTT
>TRBJ1-1|TRBV5-1|-|-
CASSLAGGGLSTEAFF
TGCGCCAGCAGCTTGGCCGGCGGGGGGCTGAGCACTGAAGCTTTCTTT
>TRBJ2-5|TRBV6-5|TRBD1|-
CASKVPGGETQYF
TGTGCCAGCAAAGTGCCAGGGGGAGAGACCCAGTACTTC
>TRBJ2-5|TRBV5-4|-|-
CASSAAVRQETQYF
TGTGCCAGCAGCGCCGCCGTCCGCCAAGAGACCCAGTACTTC
>TRBJ2-7|TRBV7-9|TRBD1|-
CASSLGGLGQGAYEQYF
TGTGCCAGCAGCTTAGGTGGTCTAGGACAGGGGGCATACGAGCAGTACTTC
>TRBJ2-3|TRBV7-7|TRBD2|-
CASSPGSGRAKDTQYF
TGTGCTAGCAGCCCAGGAAGCGGGAGGGCCAAGGATACGCAGTATTTT
>TRBJ1-1|TRBV7-2|TRBD1|-
CASSFILGTGVNTEAFF
TGTGCCAGCAGCTTCATTTTGGGGACAGGAGTGAACACTGAAGCTTTCTTT
>TRBJ1-2|TRBV9|-|-
CASSAQQAYGYTF
TGTGCCAGCAGCGCCCAGCAGGCCTATGGCTACACCTTC
>TRBJ1-5|TRBV30|-|-
CAWSGSSNQPQHF
TGTGCCTGGAGTGGTAGTAGCAATCAGCCCCAGCATTTT
>TRBJ2-3|TRBV5-1|TRBD2|-
CASSSSGREPDTQYF
TGCGCCAGCAGCTCTAGCGGGAGGGAGCCAGATACGCAGTATTTT